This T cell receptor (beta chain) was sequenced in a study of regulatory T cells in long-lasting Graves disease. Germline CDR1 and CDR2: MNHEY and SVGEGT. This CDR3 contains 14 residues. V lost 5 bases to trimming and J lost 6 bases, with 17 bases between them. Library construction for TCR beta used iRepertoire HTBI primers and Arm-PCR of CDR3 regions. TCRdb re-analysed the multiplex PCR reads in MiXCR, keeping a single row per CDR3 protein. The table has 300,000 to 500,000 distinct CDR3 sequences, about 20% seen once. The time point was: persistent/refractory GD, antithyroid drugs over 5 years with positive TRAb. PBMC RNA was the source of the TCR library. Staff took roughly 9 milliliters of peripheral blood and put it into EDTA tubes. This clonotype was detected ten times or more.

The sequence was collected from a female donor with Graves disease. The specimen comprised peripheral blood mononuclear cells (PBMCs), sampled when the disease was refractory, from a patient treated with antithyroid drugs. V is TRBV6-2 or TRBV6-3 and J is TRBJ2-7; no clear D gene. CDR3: CASSDEGSLGEQYF. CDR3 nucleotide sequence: TGTGCCAGCAGTGACGAAGGGTCACTGGGCGAGCAGTACTTC.